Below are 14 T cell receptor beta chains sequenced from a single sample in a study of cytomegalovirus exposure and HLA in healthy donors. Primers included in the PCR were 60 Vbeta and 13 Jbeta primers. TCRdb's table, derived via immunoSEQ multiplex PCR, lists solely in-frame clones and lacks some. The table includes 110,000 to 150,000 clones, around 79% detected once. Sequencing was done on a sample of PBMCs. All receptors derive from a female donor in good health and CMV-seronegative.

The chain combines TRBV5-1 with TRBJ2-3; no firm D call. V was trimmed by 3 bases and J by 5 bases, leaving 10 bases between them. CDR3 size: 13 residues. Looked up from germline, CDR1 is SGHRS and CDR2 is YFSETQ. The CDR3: CASSYRLQDTQYF. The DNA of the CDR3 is TGCGCCAGCAGCTATAGATTGCAAGATACGCAGTATTTT.

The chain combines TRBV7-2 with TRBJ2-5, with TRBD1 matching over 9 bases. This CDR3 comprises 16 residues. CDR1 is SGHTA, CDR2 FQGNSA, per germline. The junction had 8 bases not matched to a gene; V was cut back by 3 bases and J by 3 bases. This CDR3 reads CASSLAGTGSEETQYF. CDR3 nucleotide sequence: TGTGCCAGCAGCTTGGCCGGGACAGGGTCTGAAGAGACCCAGTACTTC.

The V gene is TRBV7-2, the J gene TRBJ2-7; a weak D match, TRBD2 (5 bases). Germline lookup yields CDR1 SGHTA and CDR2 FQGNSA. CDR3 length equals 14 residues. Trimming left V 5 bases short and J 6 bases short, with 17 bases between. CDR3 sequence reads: CASSLGERPTEQYF. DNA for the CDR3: TGTGCCAGCAGCCTGGGAGAGCGGCCTACCGAGCAGTACTTC.

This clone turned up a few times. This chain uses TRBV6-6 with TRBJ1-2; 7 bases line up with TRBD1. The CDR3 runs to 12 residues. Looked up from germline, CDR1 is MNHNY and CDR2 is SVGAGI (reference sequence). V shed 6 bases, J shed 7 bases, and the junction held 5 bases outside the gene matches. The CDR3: CASRGTEPGYTF. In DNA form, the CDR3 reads TGTGCCAGCAGAGGGACAGAGCCTGGCTACACCTTC.

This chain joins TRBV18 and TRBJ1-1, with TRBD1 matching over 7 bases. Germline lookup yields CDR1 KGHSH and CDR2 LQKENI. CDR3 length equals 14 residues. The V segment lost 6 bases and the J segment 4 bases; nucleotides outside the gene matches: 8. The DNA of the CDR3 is TGTGCCAGCTCGTTCACAGGGGCCAGCACTGAAGCTTTCTTT. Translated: CASSFTGASTEAFF.

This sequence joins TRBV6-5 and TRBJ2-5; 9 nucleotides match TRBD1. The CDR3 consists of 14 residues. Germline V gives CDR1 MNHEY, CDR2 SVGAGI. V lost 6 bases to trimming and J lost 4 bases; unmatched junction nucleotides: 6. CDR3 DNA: TGTGCCAGCAGAGCGTTGGACAGGGGAGAGACCCAGTACTTC. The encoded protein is CASRALDRGETQYF.

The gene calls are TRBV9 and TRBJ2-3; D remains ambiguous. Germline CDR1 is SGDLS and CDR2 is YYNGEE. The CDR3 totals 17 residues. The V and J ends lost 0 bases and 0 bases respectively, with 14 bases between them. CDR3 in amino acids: CASSVGGNSQSTDTQYF. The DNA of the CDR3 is TGTGCCAGCAGCGTAGGAGGCAACTCCCAAAGCACAGATACGCAGTATTTT.

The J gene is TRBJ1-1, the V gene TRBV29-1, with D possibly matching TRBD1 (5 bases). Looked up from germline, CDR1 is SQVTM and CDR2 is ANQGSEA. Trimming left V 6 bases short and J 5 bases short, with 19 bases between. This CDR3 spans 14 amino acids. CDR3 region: CSVPGGVAGTEAFF. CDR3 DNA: TGCAGCGTCCCGGGGGGGGTCGCGGGGACTGAAGCTTTCTTT.

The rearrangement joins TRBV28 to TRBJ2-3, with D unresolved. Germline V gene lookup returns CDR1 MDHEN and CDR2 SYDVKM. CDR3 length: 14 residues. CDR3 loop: CAPPRRPFTDTQYF. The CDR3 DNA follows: TGTGCTCCCCCTAGGCGGCCTTTCACAGATACGCAGTATTTT.

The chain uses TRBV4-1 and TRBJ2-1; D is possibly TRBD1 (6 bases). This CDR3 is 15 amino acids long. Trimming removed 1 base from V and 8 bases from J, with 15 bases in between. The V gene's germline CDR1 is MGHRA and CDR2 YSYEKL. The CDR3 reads CASSQGIAGADEQFF. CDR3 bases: TGCGCCAGCAGCCAAGGGATAGCAGGGGCCGATGAGCAGTTCTTC.

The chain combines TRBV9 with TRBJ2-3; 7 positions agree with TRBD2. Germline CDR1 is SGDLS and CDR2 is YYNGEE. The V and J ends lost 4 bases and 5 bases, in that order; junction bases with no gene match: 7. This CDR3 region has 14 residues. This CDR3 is CASSPRTREDTQYF. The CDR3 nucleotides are TGTGCCAGCAGCCCGCGGACTAGGGAAGATACGCAGTATTTT.

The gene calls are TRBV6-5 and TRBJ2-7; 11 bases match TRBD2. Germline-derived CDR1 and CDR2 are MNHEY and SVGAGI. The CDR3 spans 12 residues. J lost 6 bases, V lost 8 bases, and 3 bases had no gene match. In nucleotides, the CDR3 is TGTGCCAGCGGGCTAGCGGGGGGCGAGCAGTACTTC. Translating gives CASGLAGGEQYF.

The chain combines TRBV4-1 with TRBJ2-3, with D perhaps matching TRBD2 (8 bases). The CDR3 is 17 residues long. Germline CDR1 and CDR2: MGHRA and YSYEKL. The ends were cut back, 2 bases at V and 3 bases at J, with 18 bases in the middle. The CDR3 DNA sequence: TGCGCCAGCAGCCAAAGGGGGCGGGGGGACCTTACAGATACGCAGTATTTT. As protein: CASSQRGRGDLTDTQYF.

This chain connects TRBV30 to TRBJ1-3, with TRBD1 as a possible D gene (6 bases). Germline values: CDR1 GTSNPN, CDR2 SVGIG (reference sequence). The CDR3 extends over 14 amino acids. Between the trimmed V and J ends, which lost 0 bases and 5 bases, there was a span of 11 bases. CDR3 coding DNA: TGTGCCTGGAGTGTACAGGGAAATCGAAACACCATATATTTT. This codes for CAWSVQGNRNTIYF.